Here is one TCR beta chain with its context. Its antigen is undetermined. Using RNA transcripts as the source, TCR beta CDR3 regions were amplified. Researchers ran a first-round RT-PCR on the TCR CDR3 using the HTBI primer set. TCRdb reanalysed the multiplex PCR reads using MiXCR and keeps one entry per CDR3 protein. The sample lists some 700,000 distinct CDR3 sequences; approximately 15% were seen once. The source of the sample is a study of T cells in Graves' hyperthyroidism and ophthalmopathy. Findings and caveats of the study: Before onset, by a median of around 6.4 months, the model predicted ophthalmopathy. A model using 13 V-J features told ophthalmopathy apart from stable hyperthyroidism.

PBMCs were collected from an approximately 9.3 ml volume of fresh peripheral blood. Germline CDR1 LGHDT, CDR2 YNNKEL (reference sequence). V lost 0 bases and J 6 bases, leaving 12 bases between the germline ends. The CDR3 covers 15 residues. The sequence came from a man in his fifties with Graves' hyperthyroidism. The J gene is TRBJ1-5, the V gene TRBV3-1; D not certain. What was sequenced was blood. CDR3 in amino acids: CASSQDPGYAQPQHF. The CDR3 nucleotides are TGTGCCAGCAGCCAAGATCCGGGGTATGCTCAGCCCCAGCATTTT. Together with reference TRBV3-1 and TRBJ1-5, the CDR3 gives the full variable domain: DTAVSQTPKYLVTQMGNDKSIKCEQNLGHDTMYWYKQDSKKFLKIMFSYNNKELIINETVPNRFSPKSPDKAHLNLHINSLELGDSAVYFCASSQDPGYAQPQHFGDGTRLSIL.